One sample yielded the 27 T cell receptor beta chains listed below, sequenced in a study of metastatic and nonmetastatic thyroid tumors. With MiXCR, TCRdb reprocessed the PCR reads. The sample yields 35,000 to 50,000 clones, 28% seen once. No treatment of any kind had been given to any patient before thyroid surgery. Sequencing was done on a sample of blood. These receptors all stem from a male donor with papillary thyroid cancer or a benign thyroid nodule (not recorded which). Some clones in this sample may be carry-over from other donors' samples.

This clone was counted at least ten times. This chain uses TRBV14 with TRBJ1-6; D is unresolved. In germline, CDR1 is SGHDN, CDR2 FVKESK. V was clipped by 6 bases and J by 19 bases, with 22 bases between them. The CDR3 is 13 residues long. The DNA of the CDR3 is TGTGCCAGCAGTGAAAAGGATCGCCAGACTCAGCACTTT. Amino acids: CASSEKDRQTQHF. Looking up the rest from reference TRBV14 and TRBJ1-6 gives the full variable domain: EAGVTQFPSHSVIEKGQTVTLRCDPISGHDNLYWYRRVMGKEIKFLLHFVKESKQDESGMPNNRFLAERTGGTYSTLKVQPAELEDSGVYFCASSEKDRQTQHFGNGTRLTVT.

Many counts were recorded for this clone. Written as DNA, the CDR3 is TGTGCCAGCAGTTTATCCAATACAGGGTACGAGCAGTACTTC. Amino acids: CASSLSNTGYEQYF. The V gene is TRBV28, the J gene TRBJ2-7; tentative D call: TRBD1 (6 bases). V dropped 1 base and J dropped 4 bases, with 11 bases sitting between them. The CDR3 extends over 14 amino acids. Germline V gene sequence: CDR1 MDHEN, CDR2 SYDVKM. The entire variable domain, with the rest obtained from reference TRBV28 and TRBJ2-7, is as follows: DVKVTQSSRYLVKRTGEKVFLECVQDMDHENMFWYRQDPGLGLRLIYFSYDVKMKEKGDIPEGYSVSREKKERFSLILESASTNQTSMYLCASSLSNTGYEQYFGPGTRLTVT.

This clone appeared many times. CDR3 DNA sequence: TGTGCCAGCAGTAAGACATTGAACACTGAAGCTTTCTTT. This translates into CASSKTLNTEAFF. This chain links TRBV2 with TRBJ1-1; D call uncertain. The CDR3 totals 13 residues. Trimming pared 5 bases from V and 0 bases from J, leaving 7 bases between. Germline CDR1 is SNHLY and CDR2 is FYNNEI.

The chain couples TRBV6-6 to TRBJ2-7; D is unclear. V lost 2 bases to trimming and J lost 5 bases, with 7 bases between them. CDR1 is MNHNY, CDR2 SVGAGI, per germline (reference sequence). The CDR3 is made up of 12 amino acids. The CDR3 nucleotides are TGTGCCAGCAGTTACGATAGAAACGAGCAGTACTTC. Translation gives CASSYDRNEQYF.

Only a few counts were recorded for this clone. This chain joins TRBV3-1 and TRBJ2-2; D is uncertain. Between the trimmed V and J ends, which lost 3 bases and 4 bases, there was a span of 9 bases. The length of the CDR3 is 14 residues. Germline V gene sequence: CDR1 LGHDT, CDR2 YNNKEL (reference sequence). The CDR3 nucleotides read TGTGCCAGCAGCCAGGGCCTCGCCACCGGGGAGCTGTTTTTT. Its translation: CASSQGLATGELFF.

This clone was detected only a few times. V gene TRBV28 combines with J gene TRBJ1-2, with 8 bases aligning to TRBD1. The CDR3 sequence is 15 residues long. The germline gives CDR1 MDHEN, CDR2 SYDVKM. The V segment lost 4 bases and the J segment 8 bases; nucleotides outside the gene matches: 12. The CDR3 reads CASSSWTGSEGGYTF. The CDR3 region has the DNA TGTGCCAGCAGTTCCTGGACAGGGTCCGAGGGGGGCTACACCTTC.

This rearrangement joins TRBV28 to TRBJ2-7, with 7 bases aligning to TRBD1. This CDR3 has 12 residues. Germline V lookup: CDR1 MDHEN, CDR2 SYDVKM. The V and J ends lost 7 bases and 5 bases, in that order; junction bases with no gene match: 5. In DNA, the CDR3 is TGTGCCAGCACGACAGGGCGGGACGAGCAGTACTTC. It specifies CASTTGRDEQYF.

This clone is termed medium-sized. The CDR3 region is CASSLEGTGNYGYTF. CDR3 DNA: TGCGCCAGCAGCTTGGAGGGGACAGGGAACTATGGCTACACCTTC. V is TRBV5-1 and J is TRBJ1-2; 9 bases agree with TRBD1. CDR3 size: 15 residues. CDR1 is SGHRS, CDR2 YFSETQ, per germline. The V gene end was trimmed by 0 bases and the J gene end by 2 bases; junction bases not matched to a gene: 2.

This clone was counted between two and nine times. V gene TRBV19 combines with J gene TRBJ2-3; a weak D match, TRBD2 (5 bases). Per the germline V gene, CDR1 is LNHDA and CDR2 is SQIVND (reference sequence). The CDR3 contains 15 residues. Between the trimmed V and J ends, which lost 6 bases and 3 bases, there was a span of 16 bases. In DNA, the CDR3 is TGTGCCAGTAGCGGGGAGTTCGGGATTACAGATACGCAGTATTTT. This gives the protein CASSGEFGITDTQYF.

The rearrangement uses TRBV6-1 and TRBJ1-1; D unresolved. The V gene lost 6 bases and the J gene lost 11 bases, with 22 bases spanning the gap. CDR1 and CDR2 from the germline V gene are MNHNS and SASEGT. The CDR3 spans 14 residues. The CDR3 region has the DNA TGTGCCAGCAGACCGCGTTCAGAGAACACTGTTGCTTTCTTT. Protein: CASRPRSENTVAFF.

The rearrangement uses TRBV7-6 and TRBJ1-3, with 7 bases lining up with TRBD1. Germline-derived CDR1 and CDR2 are SGHVS and FNYEAQ. V lost 6 bases, J lost 2 bases, and 10 bases stayed unmatched. The CDR3 contains 16 residues. CDR3 loop: CASSDRRGRTGNTIYF. As DNA, the CDR3 is TGTGCCAGCAGTGACAGGAGGGGGCGGACTGGAAACACCATATATTTT.

This clone was detected ten times or more. The gene calls are TRBV5-4 and TRBJ1-1, with a weak D call TRBD1 (5 bases). The germline V gene has CDR1 SGHNT and CDR2 YYREEE (reference sequence). The CDR3 length is 14 residues. With 4 bases removed from V and 10 bases from J, the gap between germline ends came to 20 bases. The CDR3 region is CASSKGGGTFSAFF. DNA for the CDR3: TGTGCCAGCAGCAAAGGCGGGGGTACCTTTTCAGCTTTCTTT. The full variable domain, rest sourced from reference TRBV5-4 and TRBJ1-1, is ETGVTQSPTHLIKTRGQQVTLRCSSQSGHNTVSWYQQALGQGPQFIFQYYREEENGRGNFPPRFSGLQFPNYSSELNVNALELDDSALYLCASSKGGGTFSAFFGQGTRLTVV.

The DNA for the CDR3 is TGTGCCAGCAGTTATCTGCGGGGGGCTAAAGGTGAAAAACTGTTTTTT. Its translation is CASSYLRGAKGEKLFF. This chain joins TRBV6-2 or TRBV6-3 and TRBJ1-4; weak D call: TRBD1 (6 bases). CDR1 is MNHEY, CDR2 SVGEGT, per germline. The CDR3 extends over 16 amino acids. V shed 3 bases and J shed 7 bases, with 18 bases lying between them.

The CDR3 coding sequence is TGTGCCAGTTACCGTGTGAGGACTAGCGAGTACAATGAGCAGTTCTTC. Encoded protein: CASYRVRTSEYNEQFF. This chain links TRBV27 with TRBJ2-1, with TRBD2 identical over 9 bases. Per germline, CDR1 MNHEY and CDR2 SMNVEV (reference sequence). The J segment lost 4 bases and the V segment lost 9 bases, leaving 13 bases of the junction unmatched. CDR3 length: 16 residues.

This clone was seen a few times. This may be a read error, as it is one base from a much larger clone. This sequence joins TRBV12-3 or TRBV12-4 and TRBJ1-2, with D unresolved. The CDR3 has 13 residues. In nucleotides, the CDR3 is TGTGCCAGCATCCTACAGACTTTTTATGGCTGCACCTTC. Translated: CASILQTFYGCTF.

This clone was seen ten or more times. The rearrangement links TRBV30 to TRBJ1-1; maybe TRBD1 (6 bases). The CDR3 runs to 14 residues. Germline V gene lookup returns CDR1 GTSNPN and CDR2 SVGIG (reference sequence). V was clipped by 0 bases and J by 7 bases, with 15 bases between them. CDR3 region: CAWSVTPGHFEAFF. CDR3 nucleotide sequence: TGTGCCTGGAGTGTAACTCCGGGACATTTTGAAGCTTTCTTT.

This chain links TRBV28 with TRBJ1-2; 7 nucleotides align to TRBD1. The germline V gene encodes CDR1 MDHEN and CDR2 SYDVKM. After removal of 2 bases from V and 6 bases from J, the junction contained 15 bases not matched to a gene. The CDR3 contains 17 residues. The CDR3 nucleotides read TGTGCCAGCAGTTTAATAGGTGGAGGGGGCCTACTGGATGGCTACACCTTC. Its protein is CASSLIGGGGLLDGYTF.

There are many counts of this clone. This may stem from a read error, because a much larger clone lies one nucleotide away. The sample contains more than one DNA sequence encoding this CDR3. The chain is built from TRBV2 and TRBJ2-5; 9 positions agree with TRBD1. Germline CDR1 and CDR2: SNHLY and FYNNEI. The J segment lost 5 bases and the V segment lost 5 bases, leaving 9 bases of the junction unmatched. The CDR3 is 15 amino acids. In DNA form, the CDR3 reads TGTGCCAGCAGTCTCGGGACAGGGAGGTCGGAGACCCAGTACTTC. Translated, it gives CASSLGTGRSETQYF. The entire variable domain, with the rest obtained from reference TRBV2 and TRBJ2-5, is as follows: EPEVTQTPSHQVTQMGQEVILRCVPISNHLYFYWYRQILGQKVEFLVSFYNNEISEKSEIFDDQFSVERPDGSNFTLKIRSTKLEDSAMYFCASSLGTGRSETQYFGPGTRLLVL.

In regard to this clone: The junction does not match germline at one end; this may be a read error. Other DNA sequences in the same sample also yield this CDR3. The V call is TRBV9, the J call TRBJ2-6; D may correspond to TRBD1 or TRBD2 (5 bases each). Germline V gene lookup returns CDR1 SGDLS and CDR2 YYNGEE. This CDR3 contains 16 residues. The CDR3 DNA is TGTGCCAGCAGACGGGGCTCTAGCTCTGGGGCCAACGTCCCGACTTTC. Its translation: CASRRGSSSGANVPTF.

In its sample, this clone was seen many times. The chain joins TRBV2 to TRBJ1-4; 9 positions match TRBD1. V lost 6 bases, J lost 5 bases, and 4 bases stayed unmatched. The CDR3 covers 14 residues. CDR1 is SNHLY, CDR2 FYNNEI, per germline. As DNA, the CDR3 is TGTGCCAGCAGACTCGGACAGGGGAATGAAAAACTGTTTTTT. Its protein is CASRLGQGNEKLFF. Drawing the rest from reference TRBV2 and TRBJ1-4, the complete variable domain is EPEVTQTPSHQVTQMGQEVILRCVPISNHLYFYWYRQILGQKVEFLVSFYNNEISEKSEIFDDQFSVERPDGSNFTLKIRSTKLEDSAMYFCASRLGQGNEKLFFGSGTQLSVL.

The V gene is TRBV28, the J gene TRBJ1-6; D remains ambiguous. The germline V and J ends were trimmed by 9 bases and 7 bases, with 7 bases remaining between them. Germline-derived CDR1 and CDR2 are MDHEN and SYDVKM. The CDR3 loop spans 11 amino acids. CDR3 region: CASGLNSPLHF. CDR3 nucleotides: TGTGCCAGTGGGTTGAATTCACCCCTCCACTTT. The full variable domain, rest sourced from reference TRBV28 and TRBJ1-6, is DVKVTQSSRYLVKRTGEKVFLECVQDMDHENMFWYRQDPGLGLRLIYFSYDVKMKEKGDIPEGYSVSREKKERFSLILESASTNQTSMYLCASGLNSPLHFGNGTRLTVT.

This clone was seen only a few times. The J gene is TRBJ2-3, the V gene TRBV5-1; 7 bases are a match to TRBD2. CDR1 and CDR2 from the germline V gene are SGHRS and YFSETQ. Losses at the gene ends were 4 bases for V and 6 bases for J; bases not matched to a gene: 14. The length of the CDR3 is 16 residues. The CDR3 region has the DNA TGCGCCAGCAGCCGTACTAGCGTGGGAAGTGCTGATACGCAGTATTTT. It yields the protein CASSRTSVGSADTQYF.

V is TRBV15 and J is TRBJ2-3, with D perhaps TRBD1 or TRBD2 (5 bases each). The V end lost 0 bases, the J end lost 0 bases, and 16 bases lay between the germline ends. The length of the CDR3 is 18 residues. The V gene's germline CDR1 is LNHNV and CDR2 YYDKDF (reference sequence). The CDR3, as DNA: TGTGCCACCAGCAGAGATACCCTCGCCGGGGCTAGCACAGATACGCAGTATTTT. Its protein product is CATSRDTLAGASTDTQYF.

Relative to its sample, this clone is medium-sized (0.01 to 0.1%). The chain employs TRBV12-3 or TRBV12-4 and TRBJ2-7; 8 bases align to TRBD2. The J segment lost 0 bases and the V segment lost 6 bases, leaving 7 bases of the junction unmatched. This CDR3 has 15 residues. CDR3 in amino acids: CASSFAGGSSYEQYF. CDR3 bases: TGTGCCAGCAGCTTCGCGGGAGGCAGCTCCTACGAGCAGTACTTC.

V usage is TRBV20-1 and J usage is TRBJ2-7; no reliable D call. V dropped 6 bases and J dropped 0 bases, with 9 bases sitting between them. This CDR3 region has 12 residues. The germline V gene has CDR1 DFQATT and CDR2 SNEGSKA (reference sequence). The CDR3 sequence is CSAKTPSYEQYF. The CDR3 DNA sequence: TGCAGTGCCAAGACACCCTCCTACGAGCAGTACTTC.

This clone was picked up one time. The chain links TRBV3-1 to TRBJ1-5, with 10 bases lining up with TRBD1. This CDR3 has 14 residues. Germline-derived CDR1 and CDR2 are LGHDT and YNNKEL (reference sequence). Trimming removed 2 bases from V and 7 bases from J; junction bases left unmatched: 2. CDR3 bases: TGTGCCAGCAGCCAACGGACAGGGGGACAGCCCCAGCATTTT. Its protein is CASSQRTGGQPQHF.

The chain has TRBV11-2 and TRBJ1-1; D is ambiguous. V lost 4 bases and J 1 base, leaving 13 bases between the germline ends. CDR3 length: 15 amino acids. CDR1 is SGHAT, CDR2 FQNNGV, per germline. CDR3 in DNA: TGTGCCAGCAGCTCCCCCGCGGCGGGGAACACTGAAGCTTTCTTT. This codes for CASSSPAAGNTEAFF.